This entry features one TCR beta chain sequence. CDR1 is LNHDA, CDR2 SQIVND, per germline (reference sequence). The V end was cut by 5 bases, the J end by 5 bases, with 13 bases between. CDR3 length: 14 residues. Using immunoSEQ multiplex PCR, the repertoire was profiled, and TCRdb retains in-frame clones only, with some absent. The sample consists of about 64,000 clones, approximately 78% of them appearing once. These data are taken from a study of glioma-infiltrating T cells after dendritic cell vaccination. The J gene is TRBJ2-1, the V gene TRBV19; D is possibly TRBD1 (6 bases). The sequence was collected from a human donor with glioblastoma. The material sequenced was blood, taken before dendritic cell vaccination. The CDR3 sequence is CASSFGEGDNEQFF. The CDR3 DNA is TGTGCCAGTAGTTTCGGCGAGGGGGACAATGAGCAGTTCTTC.